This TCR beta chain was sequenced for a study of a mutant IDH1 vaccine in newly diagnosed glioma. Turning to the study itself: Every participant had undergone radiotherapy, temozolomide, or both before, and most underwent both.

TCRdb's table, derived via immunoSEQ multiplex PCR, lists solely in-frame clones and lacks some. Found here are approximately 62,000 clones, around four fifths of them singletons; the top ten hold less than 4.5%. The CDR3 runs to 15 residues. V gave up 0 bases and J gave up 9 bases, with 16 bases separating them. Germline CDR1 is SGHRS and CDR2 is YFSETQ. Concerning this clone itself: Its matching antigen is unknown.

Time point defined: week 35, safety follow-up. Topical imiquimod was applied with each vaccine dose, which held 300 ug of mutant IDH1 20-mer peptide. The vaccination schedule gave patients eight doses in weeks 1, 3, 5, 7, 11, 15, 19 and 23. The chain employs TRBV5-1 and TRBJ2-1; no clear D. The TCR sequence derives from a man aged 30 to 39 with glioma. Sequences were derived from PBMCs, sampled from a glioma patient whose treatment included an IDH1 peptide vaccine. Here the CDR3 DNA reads TGCGCCAGCAGCTTGGCCTTTCGTCTCGAGTCTGAGCAGTTCTTC. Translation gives CASSLAFRLESEQFF.